One sample yielded the 23 T cell receptor beta chains listed below, sequenced in a study of T cells in Graves' hyperthyroidism and ophthalmopathy. Researchers took RNA transcripts and amplified the TCR beta CDR3 regions from them. The HTBI primer set was used in a first-round RT-PCR of the TCR CDR3. TCRdb ran MiXCR on the multiplex PCR reads and lists one entry per CDR3 protein. The data show about 420,000 distinct CDR3 sequences, about a sixth seen once. Sequences were obtained from blood. These receptors were obtained from a woman aged 18-30 years with Graves' hyperthyroidism.

The sample holds many counts of this clonotype. The J gene is TRBJ1-1, the V gene TRBV6-1; D is undetermined. The CDR3 covers 12 residues. In germline, CDR1 is MNHNS, CDR2 SASEGT. The germline V and J ends were trimmed by 10 bases and 1 base, with 10 bases remaining between them. In DNA form, the CDR3 reads TGTGCCACCGGACGTTGGAACACTGAAGCTTTCTTT. Its translation is CATGRWNTEAFF.

The rearrangement links TRBV27 to TRBJ2-7; D might be TRBD1 or TRBD2, each matching 5 bases. V was cut by 2 bases and J by 0 bases, with 20 bases left in between. This CDR3 contains 18 residues. Germline loops: CDR1 MNHEY, CDR2 SMNVEV (reference sequence). The CDR3: CASSLRGLGMGDSYEQYF. The CDR3 DNA reads TGTGCCAGCAGTTTACGTGGTCTGGGGATGGGGGACTCCTACGAGCAGTACTTC.

The chain links TRBV24-1 to TRBJ1-2, with TRBD1 matching 7 bases. Unmatched junction bases numbered 10, after V lost 4 bases and J lost 6 bases. CDR3 size: 15 residues. CDR1 is KGHDR and CDR2 is SFDVKD in the germline V gene. CDR3 nucleotide sequence: TGTGCCACCAGTGAGCCCTCACAGGGGATACATGGCTACACCTTC. Translated, it gives CATSEPSQGIHGYTF.

This clonotype was counted ten times or more. The chain couples TRBV7-9 to TRBJ2-2; 14 nucleotides match TRBD2. CDR3 length equals 17 residues. Trimming took 3 bases from V and 7 from J; bases not matched to a gene: 7. Germline V gives CDR1 SEHNR, CDR2 FQNEAQ (reference sequence). The CDR3 coding sequence is TGTGCCAGCAGCTTTGGGACTAGCGGGAGTTTAGTCGGGGAGCTGTTTTTT. It yields the protein CASSFGTSGSLVGELFF.

The chain recombines TRBV6-5 with TRBJ2-2; 7 bases are shared with TRBD1. The V segment lost 1 base and the J segment 6 bases; nucleotides outside the gene matches: 5. The CDR3 length is 15 residues. Germline loops: CDR1 MNHEY, CDR2 SVGAGI. This CDR3 is CASSYLTGNAGELFF. The CDR3 coding sequence is TGTGCCAGCAGTTACTTGACAGGGAATGCCGGGGAGCTGTTTTTT.

This clonotype was detected ten times or more. The chain combines TRBV2 with TRBJ2-7; 7 nucleotides align to TRBD2. The CDR3 spans 12 residues. Germline CDR1 and CDR2: SNHLY and FYNNEI. V trimming: 7 bases; J trimming: 4 bases; junction bases outside the gene matches: 4. For the CDR3, the DNA is TGTGCCAGCAAGGTAGCGGGTTACGAGCAGTACTTC. It yields the protein CASKVAGYEQYF.

This clonotype was found a few times. V gene TRBV28 combines with J gene TRBJ2-7; 7 positions agree with TRBD1. Trimming cost V 6 bases and J 2 bases; bases outside gene matches: 4. The CDR3 is 13 amino acids. Germline CDR1 MDHEN, CDR2 SYDVKM. The CDR3 DNA is TGTGCCAGCAGGCCGACAGGGACCTACGAGCAGTACTTC. Amino acids: CASRPTGTYEQYF.

This clonotype has a count of ten or more. The genes are TRBV20-1 and TRBJ2-7; D uncertain. Per the germline V gene, CDR1 is DFQATT and CDR2 is SNEGSKA (reference sequence). This CDR3 is built from 12 residues. With 1 base removed from V and 4 bases from J, the gap between germline ends came to 8 bases. Here the CDR3 reads CSARVGRYEQYF. For the CDR3, the DNA is TGCAGTGCTAGAGTCGGCCGTTACGAGCAGTACTTC.

There are many counts of this clonotype. The chain combines TRBV27 with TRBJ2-3, with 10 nucleotides matching TRBD1. Losses at the gene ends were 7 bases for V and 7 bases for J; bases not matched to a gene: 5. CDR1 and CDR2 from the germline V gene are MNHEY and SMNVEV (reference sequence). The CDR3 spans 13 residues. DNA of the CDR3: TGTGCCAGCAAGGGACAGGGGATAAATACGCAGTATTTT. Encoded protein: CASKGQGINTQYF.

This clonotype occurred a few times. The chain joins TRBV20-1 to TRBJ2-7; no firm D call. This CDR3 region has 12 residues. Germline V gene sequence: CDR1 DFQATT, CDR2 SNEGSKA (reference sequence). The ends were cut back, 0 bases at V and 7 bases at J, with 10 bases in the middle. CDR3 coding DNA: TGCAGTGCTAGAGAGGGCTACCTAGAGCAGTACTTC. Translating it yields CSAREGYLEQYF.

J is TRBJ1-5 and V is TRBV18; D is undetermined. V was cut by 2 bases and J by 0 bases, with 11 bases left in between. This CDR3 comprises 16 residues. Germline lookup yields CDR1 KGHSH and CDR2 LQKENI. CDR3 in amino acids: CASSPSGRNSNQPQHF. The CDR3 coding sequence is TGTGCCAGCTCACCAAGCGGCCGAAATAGCAATCAGCCCCAGCATTTT.

This clonotype appeared many times. This chain connects TRBV6-2 or TRBV6-3 to TRBJ1-1; no definite D call. CDR1 is MNHEY and CDR2 is SVGEGT in the germline V gene. This CDR3 has 16 residues. V dropped 7 bases and J dropped 0 bases, with 18 bases sitting between them. The DNA of the CDR3 is TGTGCCAGCAACGAATTGACGGGGTTCCTGAACACTGAAGCTTTCTTT. The encoded protein is CASNELTGFLNTEAFF.

At least ten counts were recorded for this clonotype. The chain is built from TRBV5-1 and TRBJ1-2, with 7 positions matching TRBD1. CDR3 length: 15 residues. With V trimmed by 0 bases and J by 3 bases, 5 bases remained unmatched. Germline assignment: CDR1 SGHRS and CDR2 YFSETQ. CDR3 sequence reads: CASSLEGAIDYGYTF. CDR3 sequence (DNA): TGCGCCAGCAGCTTGGAGGGGGCTATCGACTATGGCTACACCTTC.

This chain connects TRBV2 to TRBJ1-6; a possible D gene is TRBD1 (6 bases). V lost 7 bases and J lost 6, with 16 bases in between. There are 15 residues in the CDR3. Germline V gives CDR1 SNHLY, CDR2 FYNNEI. This CDR3 reads CASKVTGGSNSPLHF. The CDR3 DNA reads TGTGCCAGCAAAGTGACAGGCGGGAGTAATTCACCCCTCCACTTT.

This clonotype was observed a few times. The J gene is TRBJ2-6, the V gene TRBV29-1; 7 nucleotides align to TRBD1. V trimming: 5 bases; J trimming: 2 bases; junction bases outside the gene matches: 3. The CDR3 is made up of 14 amino acids. Germline V gene sequence: CDR1 SQVTM, CDR2 ANQGSEA. The CDR3 sequence is CSVSTGAGANVLTF. CDR3 coding DNA: TGCAGCGTTTCTACAGGGGCTGGGGCCAACGTCCTGACTTTC.

The J gene is TRBJ2-5, the V gene TRBV20-1; 9 bases align to TRBD2. CDR3 length: 16 residues. Germline V CDR1 and CDR2: DFQATT, SNEGSKA (reference sequence). V shed 8 bases and J 5 bases; nucleotides not matched to a gene: 18. For the CDR3, the DNA is TGCAGTACCCCGGCCCCCCCCTGGACTAGCGAGGAGACCCAGTACTTC. Translating it yields CSTPAPPWTSEETQYF.

V and J are TRBV19 and TRBJ2-3; D might be TRBD1 (6 bases). Germline values: CDR1 LNHDA, CDR2 SQIVND (reference sequence). V lost 5 bases and J lost 1, with 13 bases in between. There are 15 residues in the CDR3. CDR3 in amino acids: CASSVTGPRTDTQYF. The CDR3 region has the DNA TGTGCCAGTAGTGTTACAGGGCCCCGCACAGATACGCAGTATTTT.

This clonotype was seen only a few times. This rearrangement joins TRBV18 to TRBJ2-7; TRBD2 agrees at 8 bases. Germline values: CDR1 KGHSH, CDR2 LQKENI. J was trimmed by 3 bases and V by 5 bases; bases with no gene match: 15. The CDR3 runs 17 residues. CDR3 bases: TGTGCCAGCTCATCGTATCCCCCCCTTGCGGGGGGCTACGAGCAGTACTTC. Its translation is CASSSYPPLAGGYEQYF.

This clonotype has ten or more counts. The rearrangement uses TRBV20-1 and TRBJ1-1, with D maybe TRBD1 (6 bases). V lost 1 base and J 8 bases, leaving 11 bases between the germline ends. Germline CDR1 and CDR2: DFQATT and SNEGSKA (reference sequence). The CDR3 runs 12 residues. The CDR3 loop reads CSARAGVIEAFF. In DNA, the CDR3 is TGCAGTGCTAGAGCAGGGGTTATAGAAGCTTTCTTT.

This clonotype was counted at least ten times. The chain uses TRBV2 and TRBJ2-1, with 11 nucleotides matching TRBD2. This CDR3 has 15 residues. Germline V lookup: CDR1 SNHLY, CDR2 FYNNEI. Germline trimming cut 6 bases from V and 6 bases from J; bases unmatched to any gene: 7. The CDR3 is CASSLSGRVFNEQFF. The CDR3 DNA reads as TGTGCCAGCAGCCTTAGCGGGAGGGTTTTCAATGAGCAGTTCTTC.

This clonotype was counted ten times or more. V usage is TRBV12-3 or TRBV12-4 and J usage is TRBJ1-5; no clear D. The CDR3 extends over 16 amino acids. Deletions cut 3 bases from V and 3 bases from J, with 15 bases between. CDR3 coding DNA: TGTGCCAGCAGTTTTGCCCTTCCAGGTCACAATCAGCCCCAGCATTTT. Translation: CASSFALPGHNQPQHF.

This clonotype was counted many times. The chain has TRBV20-1 and TRBJ2-1; D is undetermined. This CDR3 contains 16 residues. V gave up 4 bases and J gave up 8 bases, with 24 bases separating them. The germline gives CDR1 DFQATT, CDR2 SNEGSKA (reference sequence). As DNA, the CDR3 is TGCAGTGCTAACTGTCTATCAATCGGCAGTGTCTATGAGCAGTTCTTC. This sequence encodes CSANCLSIGSVYEQFF.

This clonotype was counted many times. This chain uses TRBV20-1 with TRBJ2-7; tentative D call: TRBD1 (6 bases). Germline V lookup: CDR1 DFQATT, CDR2 SNEGSKA (reference sequence). CDR3 size: 13 residues. V lost 3 bases to trimming and J lost 3 bases, with 12 bases between them. The chain's CDR3 is CSASRDTIYEQYF. The CDR3 DNA is TGCAGTGCTAGCCGGGACACAATCTACGAGCAGTACTTC.